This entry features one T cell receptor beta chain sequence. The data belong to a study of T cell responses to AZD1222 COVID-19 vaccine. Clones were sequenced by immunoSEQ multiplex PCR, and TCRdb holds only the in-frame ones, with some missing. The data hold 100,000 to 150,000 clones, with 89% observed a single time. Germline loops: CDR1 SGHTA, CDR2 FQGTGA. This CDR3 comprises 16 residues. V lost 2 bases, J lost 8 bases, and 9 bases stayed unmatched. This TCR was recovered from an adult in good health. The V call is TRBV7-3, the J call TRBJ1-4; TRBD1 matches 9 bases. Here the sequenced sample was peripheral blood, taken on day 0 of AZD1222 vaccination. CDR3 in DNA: TGTGCCAGCAGCTTACCACCGGACAGGGGAGGAGAAAAACTGTTTTTT. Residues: CASSLPPDRGGEKLFF.